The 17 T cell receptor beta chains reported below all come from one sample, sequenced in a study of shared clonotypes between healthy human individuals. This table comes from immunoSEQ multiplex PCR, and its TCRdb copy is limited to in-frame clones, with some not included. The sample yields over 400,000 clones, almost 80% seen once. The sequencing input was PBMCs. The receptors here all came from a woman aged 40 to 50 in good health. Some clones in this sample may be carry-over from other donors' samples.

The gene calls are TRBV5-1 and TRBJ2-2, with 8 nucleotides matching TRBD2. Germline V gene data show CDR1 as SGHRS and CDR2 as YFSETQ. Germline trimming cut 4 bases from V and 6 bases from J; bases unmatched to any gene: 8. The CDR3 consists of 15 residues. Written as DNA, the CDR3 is TGCGCCAGCAGCGGGACGGGAGGGTTCTCCGGGGAGCTGTTTTTT. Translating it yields CASSGTGGFSGELFF.

The CDR3 nucleotides read TGTGCCAGCAGCCAATACTACGAGCAGTACTTC. Translating it yields CASSQYYEQYF. The chain carries TRBV14 and TRBJ2-7; D unresolved. The CDR3 consists of 11 residues. V lost 2 bases and J 3 bases, leaving 2 bases between the germline ends. CDR1 SGHDN and CDR2 FVKESK come from the germline V gene.

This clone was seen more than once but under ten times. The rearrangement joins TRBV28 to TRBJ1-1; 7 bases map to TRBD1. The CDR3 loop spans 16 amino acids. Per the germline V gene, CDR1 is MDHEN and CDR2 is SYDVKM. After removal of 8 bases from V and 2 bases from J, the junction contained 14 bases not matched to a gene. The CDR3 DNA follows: TGTGCCAGCTTTAAACAGGGGAAGGGTAGAAACACTGAAGCTTTCTTT. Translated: CASFKQGKGRNTEAFF.

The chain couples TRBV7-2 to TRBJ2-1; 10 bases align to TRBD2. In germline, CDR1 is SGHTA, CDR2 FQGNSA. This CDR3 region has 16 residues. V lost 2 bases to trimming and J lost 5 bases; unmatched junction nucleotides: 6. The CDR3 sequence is CASSLLWTSGDNEQFF. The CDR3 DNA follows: TGTGCCAGCAGCTTACTATGGACTAGCGGAGACAATGAGCAGTTCTTC.

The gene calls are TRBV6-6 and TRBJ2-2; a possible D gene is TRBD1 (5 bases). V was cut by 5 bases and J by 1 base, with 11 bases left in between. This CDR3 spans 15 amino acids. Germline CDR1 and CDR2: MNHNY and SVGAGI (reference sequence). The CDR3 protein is CASSPPTVNTGELFF. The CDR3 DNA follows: TGTGCCAGCAGTCCCCCGACAGTGAACACCGGGGAGCTGTTTTTT.

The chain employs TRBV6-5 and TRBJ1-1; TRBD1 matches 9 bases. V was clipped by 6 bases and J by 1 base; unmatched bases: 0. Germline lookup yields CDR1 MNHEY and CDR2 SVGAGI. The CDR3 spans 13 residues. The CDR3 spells CASRQGANTEAFF. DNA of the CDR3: TGTGCCAGCAGACAGGGGGCGAACACTGAAGCTTTCTTT.

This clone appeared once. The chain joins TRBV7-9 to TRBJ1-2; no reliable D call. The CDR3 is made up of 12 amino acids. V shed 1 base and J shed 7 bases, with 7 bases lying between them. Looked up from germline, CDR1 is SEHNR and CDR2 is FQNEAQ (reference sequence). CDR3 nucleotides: TGTGCCAGCAGCTTAGATGGGTTTGGCTACACCTTC. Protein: CASSLDGFGYTF.

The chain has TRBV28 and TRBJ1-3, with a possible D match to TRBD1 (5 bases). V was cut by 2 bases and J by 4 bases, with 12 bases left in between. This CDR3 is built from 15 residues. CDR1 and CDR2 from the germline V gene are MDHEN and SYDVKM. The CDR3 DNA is TGTGCCAGCAGTTTAGGGACCTTCCTGGGAAACACCATATATTTT. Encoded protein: CASSLGTFLGNTIYF.

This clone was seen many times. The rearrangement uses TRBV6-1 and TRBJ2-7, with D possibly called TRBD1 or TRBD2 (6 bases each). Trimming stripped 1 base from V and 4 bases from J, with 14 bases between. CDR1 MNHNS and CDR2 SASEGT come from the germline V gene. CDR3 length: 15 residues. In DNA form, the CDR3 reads TGTGCCAGCAGTGAAGTCGAGGAAGGGGGGTACGAGCAGTACTTC. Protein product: CASSEVEEGGYEQYF.

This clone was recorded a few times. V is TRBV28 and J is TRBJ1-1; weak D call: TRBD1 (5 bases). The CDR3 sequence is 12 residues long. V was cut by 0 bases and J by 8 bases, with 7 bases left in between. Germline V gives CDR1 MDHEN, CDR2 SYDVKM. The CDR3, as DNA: TGTGCCAGCAGTTTATGGGGGCACGAAGCTTTCTTT. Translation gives CASSLWGHEAFF.

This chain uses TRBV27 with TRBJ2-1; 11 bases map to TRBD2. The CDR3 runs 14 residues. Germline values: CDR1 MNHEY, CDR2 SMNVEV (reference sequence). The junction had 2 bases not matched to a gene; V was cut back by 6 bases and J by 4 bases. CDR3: CASRPSGGYNEQFF. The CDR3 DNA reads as TGTGCCAGCAGACCTAGCGGGGGGTACAATGAGCAGTTCTTC.

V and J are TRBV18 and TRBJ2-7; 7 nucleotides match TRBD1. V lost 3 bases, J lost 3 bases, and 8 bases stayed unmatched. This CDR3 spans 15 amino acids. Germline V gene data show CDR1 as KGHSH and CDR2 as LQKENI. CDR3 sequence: CASSPPGTAIYEQYF. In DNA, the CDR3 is TGTGCCAGCTCACCCCCCGGGACAGCAATCTACGAGCAGTACTTC. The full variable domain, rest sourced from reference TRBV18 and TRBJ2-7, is NAGVMQNPRHLVRRRGQEARLRCSPMKGHSHVYWYRQLPEEGLKFMVYLQKENIIDESGMPKERFSAEFPKEGPSILRIQQVVRGDSAAYFCASSPPGTAIYEQYFGPGTRLTVT.

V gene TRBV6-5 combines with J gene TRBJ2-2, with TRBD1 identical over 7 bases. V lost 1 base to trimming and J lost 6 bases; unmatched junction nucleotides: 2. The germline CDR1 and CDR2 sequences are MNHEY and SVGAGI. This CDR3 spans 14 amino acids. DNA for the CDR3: TGTGCCAGCAGTTACTACAGGGGTTCCGGGGAGCTGTTTTTT. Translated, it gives CASSYYRGSGELFF.

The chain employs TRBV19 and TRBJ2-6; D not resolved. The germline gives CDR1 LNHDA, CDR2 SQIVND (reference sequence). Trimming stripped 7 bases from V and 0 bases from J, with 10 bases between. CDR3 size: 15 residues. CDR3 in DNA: TGTGCCAGTACGCCTTTCCCCTCTGGGGCCAACGTCCTGACTTTC. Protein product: CASTPFPSGANVLTF.

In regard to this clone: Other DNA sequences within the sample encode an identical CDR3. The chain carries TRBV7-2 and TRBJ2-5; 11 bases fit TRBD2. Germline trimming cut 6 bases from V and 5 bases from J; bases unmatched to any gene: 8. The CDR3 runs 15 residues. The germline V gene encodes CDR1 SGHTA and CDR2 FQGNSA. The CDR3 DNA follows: TGTGCCAGCAGTCCTACTAGCGGGAGCGGGGAGACCCAGTACTTC. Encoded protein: CASSPTSGSGETQYF.

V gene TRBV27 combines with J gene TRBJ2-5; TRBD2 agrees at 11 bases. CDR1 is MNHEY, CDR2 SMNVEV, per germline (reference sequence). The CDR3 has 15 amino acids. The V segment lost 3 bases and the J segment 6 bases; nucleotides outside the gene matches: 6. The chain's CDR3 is CASSLSRLAGKTQYF. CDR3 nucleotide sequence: TGTGCCAGCAGTTTGTCGCGACTAGCGGGAAAGACCCAGTACTTC.

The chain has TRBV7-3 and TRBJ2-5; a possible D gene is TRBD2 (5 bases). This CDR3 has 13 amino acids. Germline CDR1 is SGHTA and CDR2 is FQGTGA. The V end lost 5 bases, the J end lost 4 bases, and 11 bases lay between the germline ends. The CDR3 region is CASSHGVGETQYF. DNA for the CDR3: TGTGCCAGCAGCCACGGGGTGGGAGAGACCCAGTACTTC.